The 4 T cell receptor beta chains reported below all come from one sample, sequenced in a study of cytomegalovirus exposure and HLA in healthy donors. The protocol was immunoSEQ multiplex PCR, while the TCRdb copy is restricted to in-frame clones and leaves out a portion. The data show over 200,000 clones, around nine tenths seen once. Sequencing used PBMCs. The source is a woman aged 18-29 years in good health and CMV-seronegative.

The chain uses TRBV7-3 and TRBJ2-7; 9 bases are shared with TRBD1. With V trimmed by 5 bases and J by 0 bases, 2 bases remained unmatched. This CDR3 region has 14 residues. CDR1 and CDR2 from the germline V gene are SGHTA and FQGTGA. CDR3 bases: TGTGCCAGCAGCCCGACAGGGGGCTCCTACGAGCAGTACTTC. Its protein is CASSPTGGSYEQYF. Full variable domain (remainder filled in from reference TRBV7-3 and TRBJ2-7): GAGVSQTPSNKVTEKGKYVELRCDPISGHTALYWYRQSLGQGPEFLIYFQGTGAADDSGLPNDRFFAVRPEGSVSTLKIQRTERGDSAVYLCASSPTGGSYEQYFGPGTRLTVT.

The chain carries TRBV7-2 and TRBJ1-1; the D is unclear. There are 13 residues in the CDR3. The V end was cut by 0 bases, the J end by 7 bases, with 9 bases between. Per the germline V gene, CDR1 is SGHTA and CDR2 is FQGNSA. DNA of the CDR3: TGTGCCAGCAGCTTAGCGCGAGGGCTTGAAGCTTTCTTT. This gives the protein CASSLARGLEAFF.

The chain is built from TRBV27 and TRBJ2-7, with TRBD1 identical over 7 bases. Germline V gene sequence: CDR1 MNHEY, CDR2 SMNVEV (reference sequence). CDR3 size: 15 residues. V lost 6 bases and J lost 3; bases outside the gene matches: 11. The CDR3 loop reads CASSRSRDSYYEQYF. CDR3 DNA: TGTGCCAGCAGCCGGAGCCGGGACAGCTACTACGAGCAGTACTTC.

This rearrangement joins TRBV2 to TRBJ2-3, with D perhaps TRBD2 (5 bases). The CDR3 runs to 13 residues. Germline CDR1 and CDR2: SNHLY and FYNNEI. The germline V and J ends were trimmed by 4 bases and 3 bases, with 8 bases remaining between them. Written as DNA, the CDR3 is TGTGCCAGCAGTGGGAGGAATACAGATACGCAGTATTTT. This sequence encodes CASSGRNTDTQYF.